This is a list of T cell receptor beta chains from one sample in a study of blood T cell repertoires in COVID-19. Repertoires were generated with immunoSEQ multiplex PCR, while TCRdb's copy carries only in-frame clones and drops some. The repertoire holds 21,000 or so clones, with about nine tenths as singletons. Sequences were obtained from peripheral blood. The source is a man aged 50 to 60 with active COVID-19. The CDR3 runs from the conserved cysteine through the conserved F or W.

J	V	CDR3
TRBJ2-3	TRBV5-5	CASSLGGTEDTQYF
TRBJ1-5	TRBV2	CASSSQGVGNQPQHF
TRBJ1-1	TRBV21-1	CASSKQGPGCTEAFF
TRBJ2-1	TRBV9	CASSVGPLGLNEQFF
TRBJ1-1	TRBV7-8	CASSLVGADTLNTEAFF
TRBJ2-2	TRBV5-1	CASSPRDRDTGELFF
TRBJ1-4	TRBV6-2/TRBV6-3	CASSYSRVASEKLFF
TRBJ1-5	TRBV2	CASSDGTDSNQPQHF
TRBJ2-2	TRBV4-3	CASSPRRSGGATGELFF
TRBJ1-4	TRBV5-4	CASSQQGRANEKLFF
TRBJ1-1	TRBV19	CASSSRDQNTEAFF
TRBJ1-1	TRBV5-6	CASSHRDRDTEAFF
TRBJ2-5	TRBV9	CASSVATSGVAKTQYF
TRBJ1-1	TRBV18	CASMGQTNTEAFF
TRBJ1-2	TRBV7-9	CASSFALGDNYGYTF
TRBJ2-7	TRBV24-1	CATSDFVAGGSYEQYF
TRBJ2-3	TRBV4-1	CASSPGTNKDTQYF
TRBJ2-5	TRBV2	CASSEAGGGRETQYF
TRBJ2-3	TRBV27	CASALGLVADTQYF
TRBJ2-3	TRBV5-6	CASSPGLARRDTQYF
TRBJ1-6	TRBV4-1	CASSQDFTGLTYNSPLHF
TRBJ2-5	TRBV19	CASSWSSSGGETQYF
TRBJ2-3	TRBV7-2	CASSPGQGIITDTQYF
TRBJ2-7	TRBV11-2	CASSPLAGGGYEQYF
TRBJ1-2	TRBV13	CASSKTGDGYTF